Each of the 31 T cell receptor beta chains below was sequenced from the same sample in a study of cytomegalovirus exposure and HLA in healthy donors. PCR was performed using 60 Vbeta and 13 Jbeta primers. The method was immunoSEQ multiplex PCR; TCRdb's version includes in-frame clones alone and lacks a portion of them. In the table there are 95,000 to 120,000 clones, 60% to 80% of which are singletons. Sequences were obtained from PBMCs. These receptor sequences come from a man in his late teens or twenties in good health and CMV-seropositive.

This chain links TRBV5-1 with TRBJ1-1; 7 bases line up with TRBD1. Germline CDR1 reads SGHRS; CDR2 reads YFSETQ. V lost 5 bases, J lost 4 bases, and 11 bases stayed unmatched. This CDR3 region has 15 residues. CDR3 protein: CASRPGDSRFTEAFF. CDR3 in DNA: TGCGCCAGCAGACCTGGGGACAGCAGGTTCACTGAAGCTTTCTTT.

The rearrangement links TRBV5-1 to TRBJ2-3; maybe TRBD2 (5 bases). Germline CDR1 reads SGHRS; CDR2 reads YFSETQ. The CDR3 covers 13 residues. The ends were cut back, 6 bases at V and 4 bases at J, with 12 bases in the middle. The CDR3 sequence is CASTRAGPDTQYF. As DNA, the CDR3 is TGCGCCAGCACTCGGGCGGGTCCAGATACGCAGTATTTT.

This chain links TRBV28 with TRBJ1-2; the D gene is possibly TRBD1 (5 bases). The CDR3 is 14 residues long. The germline V gene has CDR1 MDHEN and CDR2 SYDVKM. V was cut by 4 bases and J by 4 bases, with 13 bases left in between. CDR3 bases: TGTGCCAGCAGTTCCTCAGGGTCGATCTATGGCTACACCTTC. This sequence encodes CASSSSGSIYGYTF.

V gene TRBV23-1 combines with J gene TRBJ1-1, with D uncertain. TRBV23-1 is flagged as an ORF with uncertain function. The CDR3 is made up of 14 amino acids. V lost 0 bases, J lost 5 bases, and 10 bases lay in between. The CDR3 spells CASSQSAEGTEAFF. The CDR3 DNA reads TGCGCCAGCAGTCAATCCGCGGAGGGAACTGAAGCTTTCTTT.

This clone was seen more than once but under ten times. The rearrangement uses TRBV27 and TRBJ1-2; D gene uncertain. CDR3 length equals 15 residues. V was cut by 3 bases and J by 1 base, with 12 bases left in between. Per germline, CDR1 MNHEY and CDR2 SMNVEV (reference sequence). CDR3 region: CASSFAGESNYGYTF. In nucleotides, the CDR3 is TGTGCCAGCAGTTTTGCAGGCGAAAGTAACTATGGCTACACCTTC.

This clone was picked up a small number of times. The chain couples TRBV7-6 to TRBJ2-7; D gene unclear. Germline values: CDR1 SGHVS, CDR2 FNYEAQ. The CDR3 loop spans 14 amino acids. V was pared by 5 bases and J by 4 bases, with 15 bases between. The CDR3 loop reads CASSPENAKYEQYF. CDR3 in DNA: TGTGCCAGCAGCCCCGAGAATGCTAAATACGAGCAGTACTTC.

V and J are TRBV15 and TRBJ2-5; the match to TRBD2 covers 7 bases. This CDR3 region has 15 residues. The germline V gene has CDR1 LNHNV and CDR2 YYDKDF (reference sequence). Germline trimming cut 0 bases from V and 4 bases from J; bases unmatched to any gene: 5. The CDR3 loop is CATSRDAGEGETQYF. The DNA for the CDR3 is TGTGCCACCAGCAGAGATGCGGGAGAGGGAGAGACCCAGTACTTC.

CDR3: CTSSQAAKGGYYEQYF. The DNA for the CDR3 is TGCACCAGCAGCCAAGCGGCCAAGGGAGGCTACTACGAGCAGTACTTC. The rearrangement links TRBV1 to TRBJ2-7; the DNA was not compared with TRBD2, the D call given in the table. TRBV1 is deemed a pseudogene. This CDR3 is 16 amino acids long.

The CDR3 region has the DNA TGTGCCAGCAGCTTAATGGCAGGTCCAGCTGGCTACACCTTC. This translates into CASSLMAGPAGYTF. The chain recombines TRBV7-9 with TRBJ1-2; no reliable D call. CDR1 and CDR2 (germline): SEHNR, FQNEAQ (reference sequence). With 2 bases removed from V and 7 bases from J, the gap between germline ends came to 14 bases. The CDR3 is made up of 14 amino acids. Drawing the rest from reference TRBV7-9 and TRBJ1-2, the complete variable domain is DTGVSQNPRHKITKRGQNVTFRCDPISEHNRLYWYRQTLGQGPEFLTYFQNEAQLEKSRLLSDRFSAERPKGSFSTLEIQRTEQGDSAMYLCASSLMAGPAGYTFGSGTRLTVV.

This chain links TRBV25-1 with TRBJ1-6; possible D gene TRBD1, 5 bases. The CDR3 is 14 residues long. V shed 3 bases and J shed 5 bases, with 8 bases lying between them. Germline CDR1 reads MGHDK; CDR2 reads SYGVNS. The CDR3 loop is CASSERGHNSPLHF. The CDR3 DNA reads TGTGCCAGCAGTGAGCGGGGCCATAATTCACCCCTCCACTTT.

The chain is built from TRBV6-5 and TRBJ2-7; TRBD2 matches at 8 bases. Germline CDR1 MNHEY, CDR2 SVGAGI. The V gene end was trimmed by 8 bases and the J gene end by 0 bases; junction bases not matched to a gene: 3. This CDR3 is built from 13 residues. CDR3 sequence (DNA): TGTGCCAGCTCGGGGGGGCACTCCTACGAGCAGTACTTC. As protein: CASSGGHSYEQYF.

The chain recombines TRBV19 with TRBJ2-6, with D perhaps matching TRBD1 (6 bases). The CDR3 spans 16 residues. V lost 7 bases, J lost 0 bases, and 13 bases lay in between. Germline V gene sequence: CDR1 LNHDA, CDR2 SQIVND (reference sequence). For the CDR3, the DNA is TGTGCCAGTACTACAGGGTCTAGCTCTGGGGCCAACGTCCTGACTTTC. This gives the protein CASTTGSSSGANVLTF. The variable domain in full, with the rest retrieved from reference TRBV19 and TRBJ2-6, is DGGITQSPKYLFRKEGQNVTLSCEQNLNHDAMYWYRQDPGQGLRLIYYSQIVNDFQKGDIAEGYSVSREKKESFPLTVTSAQKNPTAFYLCASTTGSSSGANVLTFGAGSRLTVL.

The V and J genes are TRBV4-2 and TRBJ2-3, with TRBD2 identical over 10 bases. Germline CDR1 and CDR2: LGHNA and YNFKEQ. CDR3 length: 16 residues. The V gene end was trimmed by 3 bases and the J gene end by 2 bases; junction bases not matched to a gene: 5. Written as DNA, the CDR3 is TGTGCCAGCAGCCAGGCGACTAGCGGGTTCACAGATACGCAGTATTTT. Amino acid sequence: CASSQATSGFTDTQYF.

In nucleotides, the CDR3 is TGTGCCAGCAGCTTCCGATTAGCGGGGCTCACAGATACGCAGTATTTT. It codes for CASSFRLAGLTDTQYF. This chain joins TRBV7-3 and TRBJ2-3, with TRBD2 identical over 8 bases. Germline assignment: CDR1 SGHTA and CDR2 FQGTGA. The V segment lost 3 bases and the J segment 2 bases; nucleotides outside the gene matches: 7. CDR3 length: 16 residues.

The gene calls are TRBV7-6 and TRBJ2-1; D is possibly TRBD2 (6 bases). Germline values: CDR1 SGHVS, CDR2 FNYEAQ. CDR3 length equals 15 residues. Between the trimmed V and J ends, which lost 1 base and 4 bases, there was a span of 11 bases. CDR3 amino acids: CASSLETSIYNEQFF. The CDR3 DNA follows: TGTGCCAGCAGCTTAGAGACTAGTATTTACAATGAGCAGTTCTTC.

This clone showed up just once. V is TRBV18 and J is TRBJ1-2; a weak D match, TRBD1 (6 bases). The CDR3 contains 13 residues. Per the germline V gene, CDR1 is KGHSH and CDR2 is LQKENI. The V end lost 2 bases, the J end lost 6 bases, and 10 bases lay between the germline ends. The CDR3 sequence: CASSPEGGHGYTF. Here the CDR3 DNA reads TGTGCCAGCTCACCAGAAGGGGGTCATGGCTACACCTTC.

The gene calls are TRBV30 and TRBJ2-1; tentatively, D is TRBD1 (5 bases). The V end lost 4 bases, the J end lost 6 bases, and 10 bases lay between the germline ends. The CDR3 loop spans 12 amino acids. Germline CDR1 is GTSNPN and CDR2 is SVGIG (reference sequence). CDR3: CAWTGLRNEQFF. For the CDR3, the DNA is TGTGCCTGGACAGGGCTTCGCAATGAGCAGTTCTTC. The variable domain in full, with the rest retrieved from reference TRBV30 and TRBJ2-1, is SQTIHQWPATLVQPVGSPLSLECTVEGTSNPNLYWYRQAAGRGLQLLFYSVGIGQISSEVPQNLSASRPQDRQFILSSKKLLLSDSGFYLCAWTGLRNEQFFGPGTRLTVL.

Turning to this clone: Other DNA sequences in this specimen translate into the identical CDR3. The genes are TRBV29-1 and TRBJ2-7; weak D call: TRBD1 (5 bases). The V end was cut by 6 bases, the J end by 6 bases, with 12 bases between. The germline gives CDR1 SQVTM, CDR2 ANQGSEA. This CDR3 spans 11 amino acids. In nucleotides, the CDR3 is TGCAGCGTCGGGCAGGGATCCGAGCAGTACGTC. Its protein product is CSVGQGSEQYV.

The V and J genes are TRBV15 and TRBJ2-4; D gene uncertain. CDR3 length: 17 amino acids. V was pared by 1 base and J by 0 bases, with 13 bases between. The germline V gene has CDR1 LNHNV and CDR2 YYDKDF (reference sequence). CDR3 bases: TGTGCCACCAGCAGAGTTATGAACCCACTAGCCAAAAACATTCAGTACTTC. Protein sequence: CATSRVMNPLAKNIQYF.

The J gene is TRBJ2-5, the V gene TRBV11-1; D possibly corresponds to TRBD2 (6 bases). This CDR3 region has 16 residues. Germline V gene lookup returns CDR1 SGHAT and CDR2 FQDESV (reference sequence). Deletions cut 2 bases from V and 4 bases from J, with 17 bases between. The CDR3 sequence is CASSLRAGSVRETQYF. CDR3 bases: TGTGCCAGCAGCTTAAGGGCGGGATCGGTGCGAGAGACCCAGTACTTC.

The chain carries TRBV6-5 and TRBJ1-5; 7 bases match TRBD1. The CDR3 is made up of 14 amino acids. Germline V gene sequence: CDR1 MNHEY, CDR2 SVGAGI. V gave up 2 bases and J gave up 6 bases; unmatched junction bases: 4. CDR3 coding DNA: TGTGCCAGCAGTTACCAGACAGGGATTCAGCCCCAGCATTTT. It encodes CASSYQTGIQPQHF.

This clone showed up just once. This chain links TRBV7-9 with TRBJ1-6, with D perhaps TRBD1 (5 bases). The CDR3 sequence is 17 residues long. Trimming stripped 1 base from V and 0 bases from J, with 10 bases between. The germline CDR1 and CDR2 sequences are SEHNR and FQNEAQ (reference sequence). The CDR3 reads CASSLVRQSSYNSPLHF. CDR3 nucleotide sequence: TGTGCCAGCAGCTTAGTCCGACAGAGCTCCTATAATTCACCCCTCCACTTT.

The chain has TRBV18 and TRBJ1-2, with TRBD1 matching over 7 bases. Germline CDR1 and CDR2: KGHSH and LQKENI. Trimming cost V 4 bases and J 3 bases; bases outside gene matches: 2. This CDR3 is built from 13 residues. CDR3 amino acids: CASSLGTDYGYTF. CDR3 bases: TGTGCCAGCTCACTAGGGACAGACTATGGCTACACCTTC.

The J gene is TRBJ1-5, the V gene TRBV7-9; D uncertain. This CDR3 has 16 residues. Per the germline V gene, CDR1 is SEHNR and CDR2 is FQNEAQ (reference sequence). Trimming cost V 2 bases and J 5 bases, with 16 bases left between them. In nucleotides, the CDR3 is TGTGCCAGCAGCTTATTTAAGGGAGACATAGATCAGCCCCAGCATTTT. Its translation is CASSLFKGDIDQPQHF.

V gene TRBV19 combines with J gene TRBJ2-7, with TRBD1 identical over 9 bases. The CDR3 loop spans 15 amino acids. J gave up 6 bases and V 8 bases, and 14 bases lay outside the gene matches. Germline CDR1 is LNHDA and CDR2 is SQIVND (reference sequence). The CDR3 reads CASSDSGQGSVEQYF. The CDR3 nucleotides read TGTGCCAGTTCGGATTCGGGACAGGGTTCTGTCGAGCAGTACTTC.

The V and J genes are TRBV15 and TRBJ2-1; possible D gene TRBD2, 6 bases. V shed 0 bases and J shed 8 bases, with 8 bases lying between them. CDR3 length: 13 residues. Germline values: CDR1 LNHNV, CDR2 YYDKDF (reference sequence). CDR3 region: CATSREQRDEQFF. For the CDR3, the DNA is TGTGCCACCAGCAGAGAACAGCGGGATGAGCAGTTCTTC.

A few counts support this clone. V usage is TRBV28 and J usage is TRBJ1-2; 7 bases match TRBD1. This CDR3 region has 13 residues. Germline V CDR1 and CDR2: MDHEN, SYDVKM. The junction had 1 base not matched to a gene; V was cut back by 6 bases and J by 0 bases. The CDR3 nucleotides read TGTGCCAGCAGCGGGACAGCTAACTATGGCTACACCTTC. This encodes CASSGTANYGYTF.

The chain has TRBV6-1 and TRBJ2-7; TRBD2 aligns across 13 bases. CDR1 MNHNS and CDR2 SASEGT come from the germline V gene. V shed 4 bases, J shed 6 bases, and the junction held 6 bases outside the gene matches. The CDR3 extends over 15 amino acids. In DNA, the CDR3 is TGTGCCAGCAGTGCACTAGCGGGGGGGCCAGGCGAGCAGTACGTC. Translating it yields CASSALAGGPGEQYV.

The J gene is TRBJ1-6, the V gene TRBV19; 7 bases line up with TRBD1. Germline assignment: CDR1 LNHDA and CDR2 SQIVND (reference sequence). CDR3 length equals 14 residues. The V segment lost 9 bases and the J segment 5 bases; nucleotides outside the gene matches: 7. As DNA, the CDR3 is TGTGCCAGCACCGGGGGACAGAATAATTCACCCCTCCACTTT. Amino acids: CASTGGQNNSPLHF.

This clone was seen more than once but under ten times. The genes are TRBV6-1 and TRBJ2-4; 7 nucleotides agree with TRBD2. CDR1 and CDR2 from the germline V gene are MNHNS and SASEGT. The CDR3 totals 11 residues. After removal of 7 bases from V and 8 bases from J, the junction contained 2 bases not matched to a gene. Here the CDR3 DNA reads TGTGCCAGCACTGCGGGGGACATTCAGTACTTC. It encodes CASTAGDIQYF.

This clone was observed a handful of times. This chain links TRBV11-3 with TRBJ1-4, with D hard to call. Germline V gene data show CDR1 as SGHNT and CDR2 as YENEEA. This CDR3 has 12 residues. With 4 bases removed from V and 8 bases from J, the gap between germline ends came to 8 bases. The CDR3 sequence is CASSSLQEKLFF. Written as DNA, the CDR3 is TGTGCCAGCAGCTCCCTACAGGAAAAACTGTTTTTT. Supplemented by reference TRBV11-3 and TRBJ1-4, the full variable domain reads EAGVVQSPRYKIIEKKQPVAFWCNPISGHNTLYWYLQNLGQGPELLIRYENEEAVDDSQLPKDRFSAERLKGVDSTLKIQPAELGDSAVYLCASSSLQEKLFFGSGTQLSVL.